The 26 T cell receptor beta chains in this list originate from one sample, sequenced in a study of cytotoxic CD8 clonotypes in ibrutinib-treated CLL. TCRdb's copy holds only in-frame clones and misses some; the assay was immunoSEQ multiplex PCR. The sample lists more than 300,000 clones; roughly 80% were seen once. The sequencing here drew on PBMCs, taken before ibrutinib treatment. The origin of the receptors is a human donor with chronic lymphocytic leukemia.

This chain connects TRBV29-1 to TRBJ2-1, with a possible D match to TRBD2 (5 bases). Trimming left V 5 bases short and J 7 bases short, with 6 bases between. This CDR3 is built from 10 residues. The germline gives CDR1 SQVTM, CDR2 ANQGSEA. The CDR3 loop reads CSVRGNEQFF. Written as DNA, the CDR3 is TGCAGCGTTCGGGGAAATGAGCAGTTCTTC.

J is TRBJ2-1 and V is TRBV15; D could derive from TRBD1 or TRBD2 (6 bases each). Germline loops: CDR1 LNHNV, CDR2 YYDKDF (reference sequence). The CDR3 consists of 15 residues. V was clipped by 0 bases and J by 7 bases, with 13 bases between them. CDR3 residues: CATSRDPGAQNEQFF. As DNA, the CDR3 is TGTGCCACCAGCAGAGATCCGGGGGCGCAAAATGAGCAGTTCTTC.

V usage is TRBV2 and J usage is TRBJ2-3; 7 nucleotides match TRBD1. Germline CDR1 and CDR2: SNHLY and FYNNEI. With 2 bases clipped from V and 5 bases from J, the junction kept 4 bases outside the gene matches. The CDR3 spans 14 residues. The CDR3 coding sequence is TGTGCCAGCAGTGAAATTGGGACAGTAGATACGCAGTATTTT. Its translation is CASSEIGTVDTQYF.

The CDR3 DNA sequence: TGTGCCAGTAGTATTGGCCACCCTTACGAGCAGTACTTC. It encodes CASSIGHPYEQYF. This chain uses TRBV19 with TRBJ2-7; no firm D call. This CDR3 has 13 amino acids. The germline V gene encodes CDR1 LNHDA and CDR2 SQIVND (reference sequence). Trimming pared 3 bases from V and 4 bases from J, leaving 10 bases between.

The CDR3 here is CSALRTGAGGEQYF. The CDR3 nucleotides are TGCAGCGCCCTCCGGACAGGGGCAGGGGGCGAGCAGTACTTC. The chain couples TRBV29-1 to TRBJ2-7; 9 nucleotides match TRBD1. Trimming removed 7 bases from V and 6 bases from J; junction bases left unmatched: 13. CDR3 size: 14 residues. Germline V gene lookup returns CDR1 SQVTM and CDR2 ANQGSEA.

The J gene is TRBJ1-5, the V gene TRBV19, with TRBD1 matching 7 bases. CDR1 is LNHDA and CDR2 is SQIVND in the germline V gene (reference sequence). This CDR3 spans 14 amino acids. The V and J ends lost 10 bases and 2 bases, in that order; junction bases with no gene match: 8. The CDR3 bases are TGTGCCACCAGGGGGACAGTGGGCAATCAGCCCCAGCATTTT. It yields the protein CATRGTVGNQPQHF. Together with reference TRBV19 and TRBJ1-5, the CDR3 gives the full variable domain: DGGITQSPKYLFRKEGQNVTLSCEQNLNHDAMYWYRQDPGQGLRLIYYSQIVNDFQKGDIAEGYSVSREKKESFPLTVTSAQKNPTAFYLCATRGTVGNQPQHFGDGTRLSIL.

This chain joins TRBV7-8 and TRBJ1-5; a possible D gene is TRBD1 (5 bases). CDR1 and CDR2 (germline): SGHVS, FQNEAQ. Trimming shortened V by 1 base and J by 1 base, and 11 bases separated the two germline ends. The CDR3 totals 16 residues. CDR3 amino acids: CASSLEGLESNQPQHF. The CDR3 coding sequence is TGTGCCAGCAGCTTAGAGGGGTTGGAGAGCAATCAGCCCCAGCATTTT.

The rearrangement joins TRBV2 to TRBJ2-7; a weak D match, TRBD1 (6 bases). The V gene's germline CDR1 is SNHLY and CDR2 FYNNEI. The CDR3 spans 14 residues. Trimming removed 6 bases at V and 0 bases at J, with 12 bases between. CDR3 in DNA: TGTGCCAGCAGAGCGAGGGACAACTCCTACGAGCAGTACTTC. Residues: CASRARDNSYEQYF.

As regards this clone: The junction does not match germline at one end; this may be a read error. The chain couples TRBV7-7 to TRBJ2-5, with TRBD1 matching 8 bases. The CDR3 has 14 amino acids. CDR1 SSHAT and CDR2 FNYEAQ come from the germline V gene (reference sequence). CDR3 nucleotides: TGTGCTAGCAGCTCGGACAGGGAATCGAAGGCCCAGTACTTC. Translating it yields CASSSDRESKAQYF.

This clone was seen a few times. The rearrangement joins TRBV30 to TRBJ1-2, with D possibly matching TRBD1 (5 bases). The CDR3 runs to 12 residues. The germline gives CDR1 GTSNPN, CDR2 SVGIG (reference sequence). Deletions cut 3 bases from V and 6 bases from J, with 11 bases between. DNA for the CDR3: TGTGCCTGGAGCGGAGAGGGGAATGGCTACACCTTC. Protein product: CAWSGEGNGYTF. Based on the CDR3 plus reference TRBV30 and TRBJ1-2, the full variable domain is SQTIHQWPATLVQPVGSPLSLECTVEGTSNPNLYWYRQAAGRGLQLLFYSVGIGQISSEVPQNLSASRPQDRQFILSSKKLLLSDSGFYLCAWSGEGNGYTFGSGTRLTVV.

J is TRBJ2-1 and V is TRBV6-1; possible D gene TRBD1, 6 bases. V was clipped by 7 bases and J by 6 bases, with 19 bases between them. The CDR3 is 15 residues long. Germline loops: CDR1 MNHNS, CDR2 SASEGT. CDR3 loop: CASIRAQGLVNEQFF. Written as DNA, the CDR3 is TGTGCCAGCATCCGGGCGCAGGGGTTGGTCAATGAGCAGTTCTTC.

The gene calls are TRBV29-1 and TRBJ2-1, with unresolved D. Trimming took off 6 bases at V and 5 bases at J, with 11 bases between the two ends. CDR1 and CDR2 from the germline V gene are SQVTM and ANQGSEA. This CDR3 is built from 12 residues. CDR3 loop: CSVPRPDNEQFF. The CDR3 bases are TGCAGCGTCCCCCGGCCAGACAATGAGCAGTTCTTC.

This clone was recorded a few times. This rearrangement joins TRBV11-1 to TRBJ2-5; D is possibly TRBD2 (6 bases). This CDR3 has 14 residues. Trimming pared 0 bases from V and 1 base from J, leaving 6 bases between. Germline CDR1 and CDR2: SGHAT and FQDESV (reference sequence). CDR3 DNA: TGTGCCAGCAGCTTAGCGGGAGGCCAAGAGACCCAGTACTTC. Encoded protein: CASSLAGGQETQYF.

For the CDR3, the DNA is TGTGCCATCAGCGAGGGACTAGCGGGTGAAGAGACCCAGTACTTC. Residues: CAISEGLAGEETQYF. The chain couples TRBV10-3 to TRBJ2-5, with TRBD2 identical over 12 bases. The junction had 5 bases not matched to a gene; V was cut back by 6 bases and J by 3 bases. The CDR3 length is 15 residues. Germline assignment: CDR1 ENHRY and CDR2 SYGVKD.

As DNA, the CDR3 is TGTGCCAGCAGCCCGGGGGTTCCTGCGTCCAATGAGCAGTTCTTC. It is translated as CASSPGVPASNEQFF. This rearrangement joins TRBV14 to TRBJ2-1; D may be TRBD2 (6 bases). Germline V CDR1 and CDR2: SGHDN, FVKESK. Trimming pared 4 bases from V and 6 bases from J, leaving 16 bases between. The CDR3 has 15 residues.

The chain is built from TRBV10-3 and TRBJ2-7, with a possible D match to TRBD2 (6 bases). CDR1 is ENHRY and CDR2 is SYGVKD in the germline V gene. The CDR3 has 16 residues. V gave up 0 bases and J gave up 2 bases, with 14 bases separating them. DNA for the CDR3: TGTGCCATCAGTGAGTCGGGGGGACCGGATACCTACGAGCAGTACTTC. Protein sequence: CAISESGGPDTYEQYF.

J is TRBJ2-7 and V is TRBV9; a possible D gene is TRBD2 (5 bases). The V end lost 1 base, the J end lost 2 bases, and 16 bases lay between the germline ends. Germline lookup yields CDR1 SGDLS and CDR2 YYNGEE. This CDR3 spans 16 amino acids. CDR3 sequence (DNA): TGTGCCAGCAGCGTAACCCCCTCCCGGGGTGCCTACGAGCAGTACTTC. Its translation is CASSVTPSRGAYEQYF.

This clone appeared a single time. The chain joins TRBV6-5 to TRBJ2-1; 11 nucleotides line up with TRBD2. The V gene end was trimmed by 6 bases and the J gene end by 7 bases; junction bases not matched to a gene: 8. Germline values: CDR1 MNHEY, CDR2 SVGAGI. The CDR3 is 15 residues long. In DNA, the CDR3 is TGTGCCAGCAGCAAACTAGCGGGAGTGAGTAATGAGCAGTTCTTC. It encodes CASSKLAGVSNEQFF.

This clone came up a few times. This rearrangement joins TRBV7-2 to TRBJ2-7; 7 nucleotides match TRBD2. Germline CDR1 is SGHTA and CDR2 is FQGNSA. V was pared by 1 base and J by 7 bases, with 10 bases of the junction left unmatched. This CDR3 comprises 15 residues. CDR3 protein: CASSLDRFTGGEQYF. The CDR3 DNA sequence: TGTGCCAGCAGCTTAGATCGGTTTACGGGAGGTGAGCAGTACTTC.

The chain has TRBV7-6 and TRBJ2-3; unclear D gene. The germline V and J ends were trimmed by 1 base and 0 bases, with 11 bases remaining between them. The CDR3 is made up of 16 amino acids. CDR1 is SGHVS and CDR2 is FNYEAQ in the germline V gene. CDR3 nucleotides: TGTGCCAGCAGCTTAGTGGGCGGCTTGAGCACAGATACGCAGTATTTT. Protein: CASSLVGGLSTDTQYF.

This clone was recorded only once. The V and J genes are TRBV6-1 and TRBJ2-1; the D gene could be TRBD1 or TRBD2 (5 bases each). The germline V and J ends were trimmed by 4 bases and 3 bases, with 16 bases remaining between them. The CDR3 covers 16 residues. Germline CDR1 MNHNS, CDR2 SASEGT. The CDR3 protein is CASSAFRGPHYNEQFF. The CDR3 DNA is TGTGCCAGCAGTGCCTTCCGGGGCCCACACTACAATGAGCAGTTCTTC.

This clone showed up just a few times. V gene TRBV4-1 combines with J gene TRBJ1-1, with D hard to call. The CDR3 sequence is 14 residues long. Germline V gene sequence: CDR1 MGHRA, CDR2 YSYEKL. Trimming took 3 bases from V and 1 from J, leaving 9 bases between them. Written as DNA, the CDR3 is TGCGCCAGCAGCCAGATTCACCCGAACACTGAAGCTTTCTTT. This translates into CASSQIHPNTEAFF.

The chain combines TRBV28 with TRBJ2-1; 8 positions match TRBD2. The CDR3 totals 12 residues. The J segment lost 7 bases and the V segment lost 5 bases, leaving 1 base of the junction unmatched. Per germline, CDR1 MDHEN and CDR2 SYDVKM. The DNA for the CDR3 is TGTGCCAGCAGTCCGGGGGGGAATGAGCAGTTCTTC. Translating it yields CASSPGGNEQFF.

The genes are TRBV6-1 and TRBJ2-3; no definite D call. Between the trimmed V and J ends, which lost 2 bases and 1 base, there was a span of 13 bases. The germline V gene has CDR1 MNHNS and CDR2 SASEGT. This CDR3 comprises 16 residues. The CDR3 nucleotides are TGTGCCAGCAGTGAATTGAGCGTAAGTCGCACAGATACGCAGTATTTT. It specifies CASSELSVSRTDTQYF.

The chain employs TRBV5-4 and TRBJ1-1; D is perhaps TRBD1 (5 bases). V lost 2 bases, J lost 1 base, and 15 bases lay in between. There are 16 residues in the CDR3. The V gene's germline CDR1 is SGHNT and CDR2 YYREEE (reference sequence). The CDR3 sequence is CASSLGAGTANTEAFF. The CDR3 DNA sequence: TGTGCCAGCAGCTTAGGTGCCGGGACGGCGAACACTGAAGCTTTCTTT.

This clone has only one observation. The V gene is TRBV6-5, the J gene TRBJ2-7; 7 positions match TRBD1. Germline V gives CDR1 MNHEY, CDR2 SVGAGI. V shed 6 bases, J shed 7 bases, and the junction held 12 bases outside the gene matches. CDR3 length: 14 amino acids. CDR3 DNA sequence: TGTGCCAGCAGGCCCGGGACAGCCTGGGGAGAGCAGTACTTC. This sequence encodes CASRPGTAWGEQYF.